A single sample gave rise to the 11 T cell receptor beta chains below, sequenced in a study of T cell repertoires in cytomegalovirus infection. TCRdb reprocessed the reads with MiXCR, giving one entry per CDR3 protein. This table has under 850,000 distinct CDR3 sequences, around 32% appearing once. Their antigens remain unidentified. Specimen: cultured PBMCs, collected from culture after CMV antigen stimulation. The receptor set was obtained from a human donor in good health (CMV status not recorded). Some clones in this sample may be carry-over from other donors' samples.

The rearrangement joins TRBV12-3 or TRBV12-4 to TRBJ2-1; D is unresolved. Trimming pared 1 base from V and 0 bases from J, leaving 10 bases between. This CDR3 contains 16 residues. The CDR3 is CASSLVLVYSYNEQFF. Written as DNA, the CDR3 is TGTGCCAGCAGTTTAGTTCTAGTTTACTCCTACAATGAGCAGTTCTTC.

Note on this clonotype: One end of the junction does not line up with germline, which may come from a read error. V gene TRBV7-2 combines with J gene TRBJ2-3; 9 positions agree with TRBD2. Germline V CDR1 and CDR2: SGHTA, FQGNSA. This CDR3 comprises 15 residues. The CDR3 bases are TGTGCCAGCAGCTTCCTAGCGGAGAGCGGGGGGTTAGTCGCGTTC. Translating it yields CASSFLAESGGLVAF. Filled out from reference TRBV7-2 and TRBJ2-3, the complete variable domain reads GAGVSQSPSNKVTEKGKDVELRCDPISGHTALYWYRQSLGQGLEFLIYFQGNSAPDKSGLPSDRFSAERTGGSVSTLTIQRTQQEDSAVYLCASSFLAESGGLVAFGPGTRLTVL.

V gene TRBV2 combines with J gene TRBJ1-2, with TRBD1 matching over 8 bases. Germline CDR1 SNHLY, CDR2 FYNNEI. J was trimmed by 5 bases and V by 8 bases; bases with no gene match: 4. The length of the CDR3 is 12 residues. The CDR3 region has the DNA TGTGCCAGCCCGGACAGGGCTTATGGCTACACCTTC. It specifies CASPDRAYGYTF.

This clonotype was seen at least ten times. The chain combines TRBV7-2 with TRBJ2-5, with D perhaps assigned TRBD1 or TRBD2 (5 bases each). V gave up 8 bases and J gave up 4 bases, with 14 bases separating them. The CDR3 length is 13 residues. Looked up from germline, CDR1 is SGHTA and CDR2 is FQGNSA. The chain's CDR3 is CASFGDLTETQYF. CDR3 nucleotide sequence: TGTGCCAGCTTTGGGGACCTAACAGAGACCCAGTACTTC.

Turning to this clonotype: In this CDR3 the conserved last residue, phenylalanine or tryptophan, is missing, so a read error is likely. The CDR3 region has the DNA TGTGCCAGCAGCTTACTAACTAGCGGGAGGGGTGAGCAGTTCTCC. It specifies CASSLLTSGRGEQFS. V and J are TRBV7-2 and TRBJ2-1; 13 bases are a match to TRBD2. The CDR3 totals 15 residues. The V gene's germline CDR1 is SGHTA and CDR2 FQGNSA. The V gene end was trimmed by 2 bases and the J gene end by 9 bases; junction bases not matched to a gene: 4.

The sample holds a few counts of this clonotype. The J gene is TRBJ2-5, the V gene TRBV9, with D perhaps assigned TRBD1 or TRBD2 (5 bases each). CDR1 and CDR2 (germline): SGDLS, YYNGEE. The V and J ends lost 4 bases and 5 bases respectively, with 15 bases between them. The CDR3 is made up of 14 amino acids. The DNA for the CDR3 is TGTGCCAGCAGCTCACCCGGGGCTGGGGAGACCCAGTACTTC. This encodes CASSSPGAGETQYF.

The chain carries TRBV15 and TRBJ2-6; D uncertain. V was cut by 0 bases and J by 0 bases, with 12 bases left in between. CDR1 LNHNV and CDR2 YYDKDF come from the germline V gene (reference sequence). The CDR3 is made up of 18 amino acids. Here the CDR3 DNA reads TGTGCCACCAGCAGAGATCACTTGGGTTCCTCTGGGGCCAACGTCCTGACTTTC. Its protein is CATSRDHLGSSGANVLTF.

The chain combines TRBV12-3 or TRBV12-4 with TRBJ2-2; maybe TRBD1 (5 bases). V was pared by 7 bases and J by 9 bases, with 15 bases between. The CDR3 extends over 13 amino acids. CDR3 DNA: TGTGCCAGCATCTCGGCCAAGGGGCGGGAGCTGTTTTTT. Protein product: CASISAKGRELFF.

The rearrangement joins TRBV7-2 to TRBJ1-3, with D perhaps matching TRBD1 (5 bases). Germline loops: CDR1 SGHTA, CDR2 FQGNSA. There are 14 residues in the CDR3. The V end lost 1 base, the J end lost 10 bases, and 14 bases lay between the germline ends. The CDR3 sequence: CASSLEGTRSTIYF. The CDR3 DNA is TGTGCCAGCAGCTTAGAGGGGACCCGAAGTACCATATATTTT. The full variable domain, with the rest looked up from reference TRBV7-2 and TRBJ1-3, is GAGVSQSPSNKVTEKGKDVELRCDPISGHTALYWYRQSLGQGLEFLIYFQGNSAPDKSGLPSDRFSAERTGGSVSTLTIQRTQQEDSAVYLCASSLEGTRSTIYFGEGSWLTVV.

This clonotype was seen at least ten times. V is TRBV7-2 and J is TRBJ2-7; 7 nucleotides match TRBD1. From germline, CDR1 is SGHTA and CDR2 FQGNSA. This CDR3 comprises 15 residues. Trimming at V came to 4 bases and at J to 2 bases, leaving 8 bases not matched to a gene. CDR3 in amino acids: CASSSSTGQTYEQYF. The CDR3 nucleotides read TGTGCCAGCAGCTCATCGACGGGACAGACCTACGAGCAGTACTTC.

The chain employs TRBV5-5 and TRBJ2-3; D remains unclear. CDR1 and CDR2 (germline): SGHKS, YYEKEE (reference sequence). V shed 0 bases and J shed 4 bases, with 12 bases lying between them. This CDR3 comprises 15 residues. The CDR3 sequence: CASSLARVVADTQYF. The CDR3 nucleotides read TGTGCCAGCAGCTTGGCTAGGGTGGTAGCAGATACGCAGTATTTT.